This TCR beta chain stems from a study of shared clonotypes between healthy human individuals. This clone was counted between two and nine times. TCRdb's table, derived via immunoSEQ multiplex PCR, lists solely in-frame clones and lacks some. Of approximately 110,000 clones listed, approximately 70% are singletons. This sequence was found in a woman aged 30 to 39 in good health. Sequences were obtained from memory CD8+ T cells sorted from blood. Subset given: CD45RO+ cells pooled with CCR7-negative TemRA cells.

The CDR3 loop is CASRPPQGARAEAFF. The DNA of the CDR3 is TGTGCCAGCAGACCACCACAGGGGGCTCGCGCTGAAGCTTTCTTT. The rearrangement uses TRBV7-9 and TRBJ1-1; 9 bases align to TRBD1. This CDR3 spans 15 amino acids. Losses at the gene ends were 6 bases for V and 6 bases for J; bases not matched to a gene: 11. Germline V gives CDR1 SEHNR, CDR2 FQNEAQ (reference sequence).